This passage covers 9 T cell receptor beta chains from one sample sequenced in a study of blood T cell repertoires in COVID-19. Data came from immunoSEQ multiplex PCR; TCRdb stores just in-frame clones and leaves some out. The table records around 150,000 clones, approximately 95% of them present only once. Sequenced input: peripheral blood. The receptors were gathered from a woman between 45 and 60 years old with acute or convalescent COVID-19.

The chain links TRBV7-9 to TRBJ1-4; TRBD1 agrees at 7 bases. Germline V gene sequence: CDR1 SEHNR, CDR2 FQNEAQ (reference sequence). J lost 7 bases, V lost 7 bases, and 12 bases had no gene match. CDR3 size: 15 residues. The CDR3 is CASTLLTGRGEKLFF. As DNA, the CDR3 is TGTGCCAGCACCCTACTGACAGGGAGAGGTGAAAAACTGTTTTTT.

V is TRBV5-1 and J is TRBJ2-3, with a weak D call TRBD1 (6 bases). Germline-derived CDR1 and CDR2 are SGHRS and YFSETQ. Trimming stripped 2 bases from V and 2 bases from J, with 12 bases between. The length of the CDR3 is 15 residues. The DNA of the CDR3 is TGCGCCAGCAGCTTCGGACAGAGAAACACAGATACGCAGTATTTT. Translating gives CASSFGQRNTDTQYF.

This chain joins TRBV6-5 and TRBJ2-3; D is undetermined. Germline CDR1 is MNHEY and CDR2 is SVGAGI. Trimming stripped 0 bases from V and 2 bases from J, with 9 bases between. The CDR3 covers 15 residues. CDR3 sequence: CASSYSTRLTDTQYF. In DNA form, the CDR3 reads TGTGCCAGCAGTTACTCCACCAGACTCACAGATACGCAGTATTTT.

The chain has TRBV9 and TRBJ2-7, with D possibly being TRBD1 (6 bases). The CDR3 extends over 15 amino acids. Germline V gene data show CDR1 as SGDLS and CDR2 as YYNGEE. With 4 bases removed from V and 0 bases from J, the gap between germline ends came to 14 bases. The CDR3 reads CASSLGPGDSYEQYF. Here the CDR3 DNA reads TGTGCCAGCAGCCTTGGGCCAGGGGACTCCTACGAGCAGTACTTC.

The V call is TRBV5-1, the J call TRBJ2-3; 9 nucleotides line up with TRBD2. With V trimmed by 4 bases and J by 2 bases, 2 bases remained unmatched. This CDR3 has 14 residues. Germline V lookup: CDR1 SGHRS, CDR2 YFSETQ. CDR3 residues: CASSLAGPTDTQYF. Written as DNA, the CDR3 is TGCGCCAGCAGCCTAGCGGGGCCCACAGATACGCAGTATTTT.

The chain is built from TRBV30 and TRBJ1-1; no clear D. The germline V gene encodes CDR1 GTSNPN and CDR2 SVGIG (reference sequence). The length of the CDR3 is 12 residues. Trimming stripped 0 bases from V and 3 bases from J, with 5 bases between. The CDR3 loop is CAWSVADTEAFF. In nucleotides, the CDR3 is TGTGCCTGGAGTGTAGCGGACACTGAAGCTTTCTTT.

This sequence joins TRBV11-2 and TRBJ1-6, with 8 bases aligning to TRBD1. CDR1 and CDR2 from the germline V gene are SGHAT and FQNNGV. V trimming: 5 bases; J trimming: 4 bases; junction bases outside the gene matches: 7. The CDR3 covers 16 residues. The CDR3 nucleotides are TGTGCCAGCAGCCCGACAGGGGATCTGTATAATTCACCCCTCCACTTT. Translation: CASSPTGDLYNSPLHF.

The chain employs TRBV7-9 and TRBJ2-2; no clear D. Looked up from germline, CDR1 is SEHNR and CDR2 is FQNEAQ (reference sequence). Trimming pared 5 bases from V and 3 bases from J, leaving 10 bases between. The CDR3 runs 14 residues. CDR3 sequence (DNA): TGTGCCAGCAGCCCACCGGTGGACACCGGGGAGCTGTTTTTT. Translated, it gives CASSPPVDTGELFF.

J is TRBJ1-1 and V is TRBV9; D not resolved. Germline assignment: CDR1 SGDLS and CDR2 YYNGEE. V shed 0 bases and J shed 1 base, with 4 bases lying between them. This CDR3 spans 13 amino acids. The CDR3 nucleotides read TGTGCCAGCAGCGTAGGGGCGAACACTGAAGCTTTCTTT. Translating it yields CASSVGANTEAFF. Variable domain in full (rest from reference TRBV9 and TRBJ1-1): DSGVTQTPKHLITATGQRVTLRCSPRSGDLSVYWYQQSLDQGLQFLIQYYNGEERAKGNILERFSAQQFPDLHSELNLSSLELGDSALYFCASSVGANTEAFFGQGTRLTVV.